This T cell receptor (beta chain) was sequenced for a study of shared clonotypes between healthy human individuals. The repertoire was sequenced with immunoSEQ multiplex PCR; TCRdb's copy has only in-frame clones and lacks some. The sample lists fewer than 3 million clones; 92% were seen once. The CDR3 covers 12 residues. The germline gives CDR1 SGDLS, CDR2 YYNGEE. V was pared by 6 bases and J by 0 bases, with 1 base between. As regards this clone: Its antigen remains unidentified.

General study results and limits: Among the subsets, naive ones generally showed larger estimated richness than memory ones. Non-shared clonotypes displayed generation probabilities falling below those of clonotypes present in all four donors. For naive CD4 cells, approximately 4.8% of clonotypes were shared across a handful of donors.

This TCR derives from a young man in good health. Some clones in this sample may be carry-over from other donors' samples. The sample comprised naive CD4+ T cells from PBMCs. The sample's subset: CD45RA+ positively selected. The J gene is TRBJ2-6, the V gene TRBV9, with no clear D. The DNA for the CDR3 is TGTGCCAGCACCTCTGGGGCCAACGTCCTGACTTTC. As protein: CASTSGANVLTF. The complete variable domain, with remaining parts taken from reference TRBV9 and TRBJ2-6, reads DSGVTQTPKHLITATGQRVTLRCSPRSGDLSVYWYQQSLDQGLQFLIQYYNGEERAKGNILERFSAQQFPDLHSELNLSSLELGDSALYFCASTSGANVLTFGAGSRLTVL.